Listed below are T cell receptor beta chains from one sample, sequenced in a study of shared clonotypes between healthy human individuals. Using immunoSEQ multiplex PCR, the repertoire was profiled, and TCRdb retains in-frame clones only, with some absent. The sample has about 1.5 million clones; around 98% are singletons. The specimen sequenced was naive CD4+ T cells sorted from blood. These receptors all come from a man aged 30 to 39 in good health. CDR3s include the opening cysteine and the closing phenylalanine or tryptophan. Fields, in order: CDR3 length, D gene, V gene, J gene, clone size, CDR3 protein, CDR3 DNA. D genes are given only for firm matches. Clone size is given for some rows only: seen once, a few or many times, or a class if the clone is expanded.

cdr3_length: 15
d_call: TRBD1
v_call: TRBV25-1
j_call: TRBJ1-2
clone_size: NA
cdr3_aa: CASSDTGTGSIRYTF
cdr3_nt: TGTGCCAGCAGTGATACCGGGACAGGGTCTATCCGCTACACCTTC

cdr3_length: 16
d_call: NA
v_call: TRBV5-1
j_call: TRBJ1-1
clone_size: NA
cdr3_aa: CASSLSGRGAITEAFF
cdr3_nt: TGCGCCAGCAGCTTGTCGGGCAGGGGAGCTATCACTGAAGCTTTCTTT

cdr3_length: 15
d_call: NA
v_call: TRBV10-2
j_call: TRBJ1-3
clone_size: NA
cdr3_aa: CASRGTPSSGNTIYF
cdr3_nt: TGCGCCAGCAGGGGGACACCGAGCTCTGGAAACACCATATATTTT

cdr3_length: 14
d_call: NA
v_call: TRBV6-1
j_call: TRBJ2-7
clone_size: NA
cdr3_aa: CASSEWPNQNEQYF
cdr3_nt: TGTGCCAGCAGTGAATGGCCGAACCAGAACGAGCAGTACTTC

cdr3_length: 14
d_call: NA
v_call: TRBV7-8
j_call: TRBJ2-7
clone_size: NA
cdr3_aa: CASSLVDSTYEQYF
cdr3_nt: TGTGCCAGCAGCTTAGTAGACAGCACCTACGAGCAGTACTTC

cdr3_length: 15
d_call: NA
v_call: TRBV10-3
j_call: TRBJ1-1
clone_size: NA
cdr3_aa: CAISESGGFDTEAFF
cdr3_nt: TGTGCCATCAGTGAGTCCGGAGGGTTTGACACTGAAGCTTTCTTT

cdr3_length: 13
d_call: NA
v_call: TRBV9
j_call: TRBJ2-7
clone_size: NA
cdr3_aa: CASSPDYSYEQYF
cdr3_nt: TGTGCCAGCAGCCCGGACTACTCCTACGAGCAGTACTTC

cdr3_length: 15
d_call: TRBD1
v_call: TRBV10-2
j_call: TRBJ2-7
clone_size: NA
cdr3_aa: CASKEPGQGSYEQYF
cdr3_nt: TGCGCCAGCAAGGAACCGGGACAGGGGTCCTACGAGCAGTACTTC

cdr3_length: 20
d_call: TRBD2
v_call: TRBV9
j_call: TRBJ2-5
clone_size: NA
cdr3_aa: CASSGGTSKAASGRWETQYF
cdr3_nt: TGTGCCAGCAGCGGAGGGACCTCCAAAGCGGCTAGCGGGAGGTGGGAGACCCAGTACTTC

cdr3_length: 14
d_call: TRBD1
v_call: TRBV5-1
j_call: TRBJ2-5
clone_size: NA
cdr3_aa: CASSQGALQETQYF
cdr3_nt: TGCGCCAGCAGCCAGGGGGCGCTACAAGAGACCCAGTACTTC

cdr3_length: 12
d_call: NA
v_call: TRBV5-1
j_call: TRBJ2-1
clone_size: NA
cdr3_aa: CASSDSYNEQFF
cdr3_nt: TGCGCCAGCAGCGATAGCTACAATGAGCAGTTCTTC

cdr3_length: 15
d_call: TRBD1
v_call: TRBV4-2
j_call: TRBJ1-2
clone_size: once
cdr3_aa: CASSHGQVPEYGYTF
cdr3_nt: TGTGCCAGCAGCCACGGACAGGTCCCGGAATATGGCTACACCTTC

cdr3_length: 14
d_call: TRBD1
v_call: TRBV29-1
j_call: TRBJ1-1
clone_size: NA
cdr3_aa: CSVAFRGRLTEAFF
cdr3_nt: TGCAGCGTTGCTTTCAGGGGGCGCCTCACTGAAGCTTTCTTT

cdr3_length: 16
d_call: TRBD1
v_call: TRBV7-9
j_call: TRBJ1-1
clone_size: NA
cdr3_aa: CASSLAPQGAGTEAFF
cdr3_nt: TGTGCCAGCAGCTTAGCCCCACAGGGGGCGGGCACTGAAGCTTTCTTT

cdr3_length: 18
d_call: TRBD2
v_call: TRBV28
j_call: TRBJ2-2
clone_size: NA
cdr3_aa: CASSLSSRLARTTGELFF
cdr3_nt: TGTGCCAGCAGTTTATCCTCTCGACTAGCGAGAACCACCGGGGAGCTGTTTTTT

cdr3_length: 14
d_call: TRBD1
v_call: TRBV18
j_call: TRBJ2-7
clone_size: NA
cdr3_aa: CASSPLGQIYEQYF
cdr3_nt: TGTGCCAGCTCACCACTGGGACAGATCTACGAGCAGTACTTC

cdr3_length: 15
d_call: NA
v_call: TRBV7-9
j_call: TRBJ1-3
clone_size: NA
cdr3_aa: CASSLAAGFENTIYF
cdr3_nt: TGTGCCAGCAGCTTAGCTGCGGGCTTCGAAAACACCATATATTTT

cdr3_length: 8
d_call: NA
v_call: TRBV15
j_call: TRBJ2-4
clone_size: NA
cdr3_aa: CPANIQYF
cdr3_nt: TGTCCCGCGAACATTCAGTACTTC

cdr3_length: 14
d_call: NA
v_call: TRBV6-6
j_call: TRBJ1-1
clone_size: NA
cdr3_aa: CASRSGGGETEAFF
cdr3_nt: TGTGCCAGCAGGTCGGGGGGCGGTGAAACTGAAGCTTTCTTT

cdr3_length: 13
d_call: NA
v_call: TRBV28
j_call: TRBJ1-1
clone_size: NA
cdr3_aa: CASSLGARAEAFF
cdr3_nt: TGTGCCAGCAGTTTAGGGGCTCGGGCTGAAGCTTTCTTT

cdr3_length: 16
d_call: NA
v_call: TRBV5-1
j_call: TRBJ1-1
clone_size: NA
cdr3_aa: CASSREGSPRYTEAFF
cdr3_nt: TGCGCCAGCAGCCGTGAGGGGAGTCCGAGATATACTGAAGCTTTCTTT

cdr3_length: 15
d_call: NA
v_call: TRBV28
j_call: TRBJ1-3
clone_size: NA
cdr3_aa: CASSTGPSSGNTIYF
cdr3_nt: TGTGCCAGCAGTACAGGCCCCAGCTCTGGAAACACCATATATTTT

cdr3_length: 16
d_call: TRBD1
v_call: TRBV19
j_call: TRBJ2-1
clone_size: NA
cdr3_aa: CASSRLPGQGKNEQFF
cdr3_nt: TGTGCCAGTAGTAGATTACCGGGACAGGGTAAAAATGAGCAGTTCTTC

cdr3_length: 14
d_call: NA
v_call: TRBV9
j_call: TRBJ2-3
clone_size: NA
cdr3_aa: CASSVVASTDTQYF
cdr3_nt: TGTGCCAGCAGCGTAGTAGCTAGCACAGATACGCAGTATTTT

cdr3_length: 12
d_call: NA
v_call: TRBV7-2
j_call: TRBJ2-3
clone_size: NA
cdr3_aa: CASSSDGDTQYF
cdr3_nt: TGTGCCAGCAGCTCCGATGGAGATACGCAGTATTTT

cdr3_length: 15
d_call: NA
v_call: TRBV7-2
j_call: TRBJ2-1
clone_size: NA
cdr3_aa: CASTKTSSSYNEQFF
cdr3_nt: TGTGCCAGCACCAAGACCTCAAGCTCCTACAATGAGCAGTTCTTC

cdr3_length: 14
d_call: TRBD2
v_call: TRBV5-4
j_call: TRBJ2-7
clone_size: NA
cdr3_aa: CASSLDTSGYEQYF
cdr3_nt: TGTGCCAGCAGCTTGGATACTAGCGGCTACGAGCAGTACTTC

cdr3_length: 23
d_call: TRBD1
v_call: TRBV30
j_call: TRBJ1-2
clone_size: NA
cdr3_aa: CAWSPSTGYSPDRARPWYYGYTF
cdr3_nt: TGTGCCTGGAGTCCATCGACCGGCTACTCACCAGACAGGGCCCGGCCTTGGTACTATGGCTACACCTTC

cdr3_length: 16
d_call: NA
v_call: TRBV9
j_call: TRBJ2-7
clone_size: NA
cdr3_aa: CASSVFVGARGGEQYF
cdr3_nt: TGTGCCAGCAGCGTCTTTGTCGGGGCCCGGGGCGGAGAGCAGTACTTC

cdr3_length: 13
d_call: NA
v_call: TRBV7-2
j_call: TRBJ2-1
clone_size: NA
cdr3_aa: CASSPRLGAEQFF
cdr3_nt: TGTGCCAGCAGCCCCAGACTAGGGGCTGAGCAGTTCTTC

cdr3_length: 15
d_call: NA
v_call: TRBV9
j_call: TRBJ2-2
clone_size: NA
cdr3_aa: CASSVTRDVGGELFF
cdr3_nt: TGTGCCAGCAGCGTAACGAGGGATGTAGGCGGGGAGCTGTTTTTT